This TCR beta chain was observed in a study of CD8 T cells in Susac syndrome (dated by TCRdb to the late 2010s). Study-wide context: Among the Susac syndrome patients who were sequenced, clinically active disease was present in about six and clinical remission was observed in under ten. At blood withdrawal, Susac syndrome patients were therapy-naive, treated with corticosteroids (with IVIg additionally given to some), or treated with IVIg alone. Whether CD8+ T cell activation and differentiation in Susac syndrome was antigen driven was tested using repertoire sequencing. The clonality of the CD8+ T cell repertoire was compared across some eleven healthy donors, roughly 14 Susac syndrome patients and under 18 multiple sclerosis patients.

RNA was extracted using the RNeasy kit, and about 0.45 to 1 microgram was reverse transcribed with random hexamers. The immunoSEQ multiplex PCR assay, covering 54 Vbeta and 13 Jbeta segments, was used to amplify TCR beta CDR3 regions. PCR amplification bias was corrected using a synthetic template baseline for primer optimization and computational correction. The published analysis was carried out like this. Only productive sequences were kept, with reads annotated to V, D and J genes according to IMGT and analyzed in immunoSEQ Analyzer. Clonality was computed as one minus Shannon entropy normalized by log2 of the number of productive unique sequences. Public and private clones were assessed among the 100 most prevalent clones of each patient and control. Clones were defined as Susac-specific if absent from the healthy and MS cohorts, from 900 to 1,300 published viral clones and from other ImmuneACCESS disease sequences. TCRdb passed the public sequencing reads through fastp at Q25 and MiXCR, retaining productive beta sequences. CDR3 protein sequences are deduplicated, and each keeps its most common genes and DNA. TCRdb assigned the V and J calls; the authors' analysis was not used. Here the sample has about 80,000 distinct CDR3 sequences; approximately 96% occur a single time. The biggest ten clones account for 0.4% to 0.45% of the sample.

The CDR3 starts with the cysteine, ends with the phenylalanine, and has 16 residues. Here the CDR3 DNA is all that survives: 48 bases in frame from base 1. Clipping removes 3 bases from V and 2 bases from J, with 5 as the unmatched junction base count. CDR1 is given as MDHEN and CDR2 as SYDVKM, both from the germline V gene. Details on this clonotype: Its antigen is still unknown. The input lacks base qualities; no much larger clone sits a single base away.

What the authors observed across the whole study: Looking at Susac-specific public clones, the researchers identified approximately 15 in the total CD8+ repertoire and roughly five in the CD8+ TEMRA repertoire. The number of individuals in the TCR sequencing and HLA analysis was recognized as being relatively small. Clonal expansion was observed in Susac syndrome CD8+ repertoires, with the highest expansion in CD8+ TEMRA cells and greater expansion in clinically active than in remitting patients.

Peripheral blood CD8+ and CD4+ T cells from healthy donors, Susac syndrome patients and multiple sclerosis patients were profiled using high-throughput TCR beta sequencing. Recently defined diagnostic criteria for definite or probable disease were met by the Susac syndrome patients. Bulk CD8+ and CD4+ T cells were purified by magnetic negative isolation, while CD8+ TEMRA cells were enriched using FACS. Blood was collected in EDTA tubes and processed within 24 hours, with PBMCs isolated through density gradient centrifugation. PBMCs intended for TCR sequencing were cryopreserved in liquid nitrogen and were subsequently thawed in a 37 degrees C water bath. A purity of at least 90% was achieved for sorted or isolated CD4+, CD8+ and CD8+ TEMRA cells.

The TCR was taken from a human donor with Susac syndrome. Material for sequencing was CD8+ T cells from PBMCs. In this chain, TRBV28 is recombined with TRBJ2-1; 9 central bases correspond to TRBD2. For the CDR3, the sequence is CASSLSTSGTYNEQFF. The DNA is TGTGCCAGCAGTTTGTCGACTAGCGGAACCTACAATGAGCAGTTCTTC.